The next 25 T cell receptor beta chains were all read from a single sample in a study of T cell changes during pregnancy in multiple sclerosis. Sequenced by immunoSEQ multiplex PCR; TCRdb stores in-frame clones only, minus some. This sample has 25,000 to 40,000 clones, with over 80% found just once. The source material was CD8+ T cells from peripheral blood mononuclear cells, sampled before pregnancy. Source of these receptors: a female donor with multiple sclerosis, enrolled in a pregnancy study.

The V and J genes are TRBV29-1 and TRBJ2-1, with D perhaps TRBD2 (6 bases). V lost 6 bases and J lost 13, with 16 bases in between. Germline CDR1 reads SQVTM; CDR2 reads ANQGSEA. The CDR3 length is 11 residues. The DNA for the CDR3 is TGCAGCGTCGAGGGACTCCTTTCTCAGTTCTTC. Amino acid sequence: CSVEGLLSQFF.

V gene TRBV6-5 combines with J gene TRBJ1-3; unclear D gene. Between the trimmed V and J ends, which lost 6 bases and 5 bases, there was a span of 5 bases. The CDR3 loop spans 11 amino acids. In germline, CDR1 is MNHEY, CDR2 SVGAGI. The CDR3 DNA is TGTGCCAGCAGCTTTAGAAACACCATATATTTT. Amino acid sequence: CASSFRNTIYF.

The rearrangement uses TRBV11-2 and TRBJ2-2; D unclear. This CDR3 region has 13 residues. Trimming shortened V by 5 bases and J by 5 bases, and 9 bases separated the two germline ends. Germline assignment: CDR1 SGHAT and CDR2 FQNNGV. CDR3 in DNA: TGTGCCAGCAGCCAATCCGAGACCGGGGAGCTGTTTTTT. Its protein product is CASSQSETGELFF.

The chain couples TRBV27 to TRBJ1-1, with D tentatively TRBD1 (5 bases). The CDR3 covers 14 residues. From germline, CDR1 is MNHEY and CDR2 SMNVEV (reference sequence). Trimming removed 2 bases from V and 0 bases from J, with 7 bases in between. CDR3 nucleotide sequence: TGTGCCAGCAGTTTAGGCAGGGTGAACACTGAAGCTTTCTTT. As protein: CASSLGRVNTEAFF.

The CDR3 region is CASSQTTGILEQYF. The CDR3 nucleotides read TGTGCCAGCAGCCAAACGACAGGGATCCTCGAGCAGTACTTC. This rearrangement joins TRBV14 to TRBJ2-7, with 7 bases matching TRBD1. With 2 bases clipped from V and 6 bases from J, the junction kept 7 bases outside the gene matches. This CDR3 comprises 14 residues. Germline V gene data show CDR1 as SGHDN and CDR2 as FVKESK. The full variable domain, rest sourced from reference TRBV14 and TRBJ2-7, is EAGVTQFPSHSVIEKGQTVTLRCDPISGHDNLYWYRRVMGKEIKFLLHFVKESKQDESGMPNNRFLAERTGGTYSTLKVQPAELEDSGVYFCASSQTTGILEQYFGPGTRLTVT.

CDR3 region: CASSSSTGEWDGELFF. The CDR3 coding sequence is TGTGCCAGCAGTTCGAGTACAGGGGAGTGGGACGGGGAGCTGTTTTTT. V gene TRBV27 combines with J gene TRBJ2-2; 7 bases are shared with TRBD1. This CDR3 has 16 amino acids. V was clipped by 4 bases and J by 7 bases; unmatched bases: 12. Germline loops: CDR1 MNHEY, CDR2 SMNVEV (reference sequence).

The chain uses TRBV5-1 and TRBJ1-1, with D possibly being TRBD1 (5 bases). This CDR3 contains 15 residues. In germline, CDR1 is SGHRS, CDR2 YFSETQ. Trimming left V 4 bases short and J 4 bases short, with 17 bases between. This CDR3 reads CASSLDLAGSTEAFF. CDR3 in DNA: TGCGCCAGCAGCCTGGATTTGGCAGGGTCCACTGAAGCTTTCTTT.

The genes are TRBV6-5 and TRBJ1-2; 9 bases align to TRBD1. The CDR3 spans 14 residues. Trimming at V came to 7 bases and at J to 6 bases, leaving 9 bases not matched to a gene. Germline V CDR1 and CDR2: MNHEY, SVGAGI. The CDR3 DNA reads TGTGCCAGCATGGAGGGACAGGGATGGGATGGCTACACCTTC. This translates into CASMEGQGWDGYTF.

The V gene is TRBV5-1, the J gene TRBJ1-1; no clear D gene. CDR3 size: 13 residues. The V gene lost 0 bases and the J gene lost 4 bases, with 7 bases spanning the gap. Germline CDR1 SGHRS, CDR2 YFSETQ. The CDR3 bases are TGCGCCAGCAGCTTGGTGGAGGGCACTGAAGCTTTCTTT. This sequence encodes CASSLVEGTEAFF.

The CDR3 sequence: CASSLGPGQGTAYNSPLHF. The CDR3 nucleotides read TGTGCCAGCAGCTTAGGCCCGGGACAGGGAACAGCCTATAATTCACCCCTCCACTTT. The rearrangement uses TRBV11-2 and TRBJ1-6; 9 positions match TRBD1. The CDR3 totals 19 residues. V trimming: 1 base; J trimming: 2 bases; junction bases outside the gene matches: 9. Per the germline V gene, CDR1 is SGHAT and CDR2 is FQNNGV.

CDR3 protein: CASSLEDRVYNEQFF. Written as DNA, the CDR3 is TGTGCCAGCAGCTTGGAGGACAGGGTCTACAATGAGCAGTTCTTC. J is TRBJ2-1 and V is TRBV7-3; TRBD1 agrees at 8 bases. CDR1 and CDR2 from the germline V gene are SGHTA and FQGTGA. Germline trimming cut 3 bases from V and 3 bases from J; bases unmatched to any gene: 4. The CDR3 contains 15 residues.

J is TRBJ2-7 and V is TRBV28, with TRBD2 matching over 9 bases. CDR1 and CDR2 (germline): MDHEN, SYDVKM. The CDR3 contains 16 residues. J gave up 4 bases and V 3 bases, and 10 bases lay outside the gene matches. DNA of the CDR3: TGTGCCAGCAGTTTGTTATCTAGCGGGACCCTATACGAGCAGTACTTC. It codes for CASSLLSSGTLYEQYF.

This clone has a handful of counts. The V gene is TRBV6-5, the J gene TRBJ1-5, with a weak D call TRBD1 (5 bases). CDR1 MNHEY and CDR2 SVGAGI come from the germline V gene. V lost 2 bases to trimming and J lost 5 bases, with 10 bases between them. This CDR3 is 14 amino acids long. The CDR3 is CASSYAGLDQPQHF. For the CDR3, the DNA is TGTGCCAGCAGTTACGCAGGGTTGGATCAGCCCCAGCATTTT.

The chain recombines TRBV2 with TRBJ2-1, with 9 bases lining up with TRBD2. V lost 5 bases, J lost 6 bases, and 8 bases stayed unmatched. Per germline, CDR1 SNHLY and CDR2 FYNNEI. The CDR3 spans 15 residues. CDR3 region: CASSKGLASGNEQFF. The CDR3 nucleotides read TGTGCCAGCAGTAAGGGACTAGCTTCTGGCAATGAGCAGTTCTTC.

This sequence joins TRBV25-1 and TRBJ2-2, with D maybe TRBD2 (6 bases). Trimming shortened V by 3 bases and J by 3 bases, and 17 bases separated the two germline ends. From germline, CDR1 is MGHDK and CDR2 SYGVNS. This CDR3 comprises 17 residues. CDR3 in amino acids: CASSDGGGVGDTGELFF. CDR3 nucleotide sequence: TGTGCCAGCAGTGATGGGGGAGGTGTAGGGGACACCGGGGAGCTGTTTTTT.

This rearrangement joins TRBV4-3 to TRBJ2-2; D remains unclear. The CDR3 extends over 14 amino acids. From germline, CDR1 is LGHNA and CDR2 YSLEER. The ends were cut back, 3 bases at V and 6 bases at J, with 11 bases in the middle. CDR3 bases: TGCGCCAGCAGCCAGAGTAGCATAGCCGGGGAGCTGTTTTTT. Translated: CASSQSSIAGELFF.

J is TRBJ2-3 and V is TRBV28; 9 nucleotides align to TRBD2. CDR1 and CDR2 from the germline V gene are MDHEN and SYDVKM. This CDR3 comprises 15 residues. V lost 5 bases, J lost 3 bases, and 6 bases stayed unmatched. CDR3 region: CASSLSGRWTDTQYF. In DNA, the CDR3 is TGTGCCAGCAGTCTCAGCGGGAGGTGGACAGATACGCAGTATTTT.

The chain uses TRBV28 and TRBJ2-5, with a possible D match to TRBD2 (5 bases). Germline assignment: CDR1 MDHEN and CDR2 SYDVKM. Trimming removed 7 bases from V and 5 bases from J, with 8 bases in between. The CDR3 runs 11 residues. The CDR3 is CASKRGETQYF. The CDR3 DNA sequence: TGTGCCAGCAAGCGCGGGGAGACCCAGTACTTC.

This chain uses TRBV6-1 with TRBJ2-2; no definite D call. The V end was cut by 2 bases, the J end by 4 bases, with 5 bases between. The CDR3 length is 13 residues. Germline V CDR1 and CDR2: MNHNS, SASEGT. CDR3 nucleotides: TGTGCCAGCAGTGAAACATCCACCGGGGAGCTGTTTTTT. The encoded protein is CASSETSTGELFF.

This chain joins TRBV7-9 and TRBJ1-1; TRBD1 agrees at 12 bases. From germline, CDR1 is SEHNR and CDR2 FQNEAQ (reference sequence). Trimming took 4 bases from V and 5 from J; bases not matched to a gene: 2. The CDR3 has 14 amino acids. For the CDR3, the DNA is TGTGCCAGCAGCTGGGGACAGGGGGCTACTGAAGCTTTCTTT. Its translation: CASSWGQGATEAFF.

The genes are TRBV13 and TRBJ2-5, with D possibly TRBD1 on 5 matching bases. The CDR3 is 15 residues long. V lost 0 bases to trimming and J lost 2 bases, with 10 bases between them. The germline V gene has CDR1 PRHDT and CDR2 FYEKMQ (reference sequence). In nucleotides, the CDR3 is TGTGCCAGCAGCTTAGGAAGACAGAAACAAGAGACCCAGTACTTC. This codes for CASSLGRQKQETQYF.

In this sample, this clone turned up once. This chain joins TRBV30 and TRBJ1-2; TRBD1 aligns across 9 bases. V shed 3 bases, J shed 5 bases, and the junction held 7 bases outside the gene matches. The germline V gene encodes CDR1 GTSNPN and CDR2 SVGIG (reference sequence). The CDR3 covers 14 residues. The CDR3 nucleotides read TGTGCCTGGAGCCCGGGACAGGGTACATATGGCTACACCTTC. Protein sequence: CAWSPGQGTYGYTF.

The chain couples TRBV29-1 to TRBJ2-7, with TRBD2 identical over 12 bases. CDR1 and CDR2 from the germline V gene are SQVTM and ANQGSEA. The ends lost 3 bases at V and 6 bases at J; junction bases unmatched: 3. The CDR3 has 13 residues. In DNA, the CDR3 is TGCAGCGTTGACCTGACTAGCGGGAGCGAGCAGTACTTC. As protein: CSVDLTSGSEQYF.

This clone was seen just once. The chain is built from TRBV7-6 and TRBJ2-3; 7 bases fit TRBD2. From germline, CDR1 is SGHVS and CDR2 FNYEAQ. Trimming cost V 0 bases and J 9 bases; bases outside gene matches: 6. This CDR3 has 14 amino acids. CDR3 DNA sequence: TGTGCCAGCAGCTTAGCCAGCGGGGCTTCCACGCAGTATTTT. Translation gives CASSLASGASTQYF.

Written as DNA, the CDR3 is TGTGCCAGCTCCAGGCGGGGGGTCCCCTTTCGCGGCTACACCTTC. Its protein is CASSRRGVPFRGYTF. V is TRBV5-6 and J is TRBJ1-2, with a weak D call TRBD1 (5 bases). The germline V and J ends were trimmed by 7 bases and 8 bases, with 24 bases remaining between them. The germline V gene has CDR1 SGHDT and CDR2 YYEEEE. The length of the CDR3 is 15 residues.